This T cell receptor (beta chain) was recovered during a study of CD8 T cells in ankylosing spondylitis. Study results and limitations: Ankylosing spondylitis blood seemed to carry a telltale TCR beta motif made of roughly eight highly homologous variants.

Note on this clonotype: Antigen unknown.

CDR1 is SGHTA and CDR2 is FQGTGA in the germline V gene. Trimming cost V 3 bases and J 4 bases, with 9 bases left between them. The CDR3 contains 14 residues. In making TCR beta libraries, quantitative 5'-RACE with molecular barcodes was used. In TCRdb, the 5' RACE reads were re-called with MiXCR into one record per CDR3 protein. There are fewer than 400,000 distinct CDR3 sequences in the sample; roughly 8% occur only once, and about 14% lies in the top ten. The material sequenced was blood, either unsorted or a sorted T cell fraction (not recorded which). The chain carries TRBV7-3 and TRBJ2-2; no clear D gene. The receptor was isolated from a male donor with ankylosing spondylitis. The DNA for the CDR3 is TGTGCCAGCAGCTTCCTCGCCGGCACCGGGGAGCTGTTTTTT. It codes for CASSFLAGTGELFF.